This is a list of T cell receptor beta chains from one sample in a study of T-cell memory formation after mild COVID-19. TCRdb used MiXCR to reprocess the 5' RACE reads, holding one entry per CDR3 protein. The sample holds 350,000 to 450,000 distinct CDR3 sequences; roughly an eighth are singletons and the top ten take around a fifth. The sample taken for sequencing was PBMCs or a T cell subset sorted from them (not recorded which). The receptors were gathered from a young man who had mild COVID-19 (a few samples of this study predate the infection). Cell type and time point are not known. CDR3s include the opening cysteine and the closing phenylalanine or tryptophan. The D gene is left open where the match is weak. A clone size is listed for some rows: how often the clone was seen (once, few, many), or a class if it is expanded.

V gene	J gene	clone size	D gene	CDR3 DNA	CDR3 protein
TRBV7-9	TRBJ1-6	few	NA	TGTGCCAGCAGCTTGGAGGTTGGGAACTCACCCCTCCACTTT	CASSLEVGNSPLHF
TRBV30	TRBJ1-2	few	NA	TGTGCCTGGAGTGGGATCAGGAGAAATGGCTACACCTTC	CAWSGIRRNGYTF
TRBV7-9	TRBJ1-2	few	TRBD1	TGTGCCAGCAGCTCAACCTCTTTGGATGACAGGGTAGAATATGGCTACACCTTC	CASSSTSLDDRVEYGYTF
TRBV20-1	TRBJ1-6	NA	NA	TGCAGTGCTAGAGATCATCAGGCGGGTAATTCACCCCTCCACTTT	CSARDHQAGNSPLHF
TRBV20-1	TRBJ2-1	few	TRBD2	TGCAGTGCTCCAAGAGGGCTAGCGGGGGGGCATGAGCAGTTCTTC	CSAPRGLAGGHEQFF
TRBV9	TRBJ1-3	few	TRBD1	TGTGCCAGCAGTCGAGGACAGGGGACCTCTGGAAACACCATATATTTT	CASSRGQGTSGNTIYF
TRBV20-1	TRBJ2-6	NA	NA	TGCAGTGCTGGCCGGGGGAGCTCTGGGGCCAACGTCCTGACTTTC	CSAGRGSSGANVLTF
TRBV3-1	TRBJ2-6	many	NA	TGTGCCAGCAGCCAAGACGCCCACTCTGGGGCCAACGTCCTGACTTTC	CASSQDAHSGANVLTF
TRBV7-6	TRBJ2-1	NA	NA	TGTGCCAGCAGCTCTTGGGAGGGGGGGAGCTCCTACAATGAGCAGTTCTTC	CASSSWEGGSSYNEQFF
TRBV7-9	TRBJ1-2	few	TRBD1	TGTGCCAGCAGCTCCCTAAGACAGGGGTCCTTTAACTATGGCTACACCTTC	CASSSLRQGSFNYGYTF
TRBV7-9	TRBJ1-6	many	TRBD1	TGTGCCAGCAGCTTATACGGGACAGGCAACTATAATTCACCCCTCCACTTT	CASSLYGTGNYNSPLHF
TRBV5-6	TRBJ2-3	many	TRBD2	TGTGCCAGCAGCTTGATCGCGCTAGCGGGGTATAGAGATACGCAGTATTTT	CASSLIALAGYRDTQYF
TRBV30	TRBJ1-1	NA	TRBD1	TGTGCCTGGGTAACAGGGGGCGGGTGGACTGAAGCTTTCTTT	CAWVTGGGWTEAFF
TRBV24-1	TRBJ2-3	NA	NA	TGTGCCACCAGTGACCATACAGGGACCGGCACAGATACGCAGTATTTT	CATSDHTGTGTDTQYF
TRBV4-3	TRBJ2-2	many	NA	TGCGCCAGCAGCCAAGAGGCTTTGAACACCGGGGAGCTGTTTTTT	CASSQEALNTGELFF
TRBV24-1	TRBJ2-3	NA	NA	TGTGCCACCAGTGGCAGATCGACAGATACGCAGTATTTT	CATSGRSTDTQYF
TRBV10-3	TRBJ1-1	NA	TRBD1	TGTGCCATCAGTGAGTCAGGGGGCGCGAACACTGAAGCTTTCTTT	CAISESGGANTEAFF
TRBV10-3	TRBJ1-5	few	TRBD1	TGTGCCATTCGGACAGGGGGGGATGATCAGCCCCAGCATTTT	CAIRTGGDDQPQHF
TRBV11-3	TRBJ2-1	few	NA	TGTGCCAGCAGCTTAGGCGAGGGGGGTACGGGGAACGAGCAGTTCTTC	CASSLGEGGTGNEQFF
TRBV2	TRBJ1-1	once	NA	TGTGCCAGCAGTGAAGTGAGGGGCTCGGGGACTGAAGCTTTCTTT	CASSEVRGSGTEAFF
TRBV7-2	TRBJ1-6	few	NA	TGTGCCAGCAGCTTGAATACAGGGACCCTCAATTCACCCCTCCACTTT	CASSLNTGTLNSPLHF
TRBV18	TRBJ1-3	few	NA	TGTGCCAGCTCGCCGAGGTCTCCTAATGGAAACACCATATATTTT	CASSPRSPNGNTIYF
TRBV5-1	TRBJ1-3	many	NA	TGCGCCAGCAGCCCACAGGGTAGGGGTTCTGGAAACACCATATATTTT	CASSPQGRGSGNTIYF
TRBV6-5	TRBJ1-1	few	NA	TGTGCCAGCAGTTCTGCGGGGGGCCTGTACACTGAAGCTTTCTTT	CASSSAGGLYTEAFF
TRBV20-1	TRBJ1-2	NA	NA	TGCAGTGCTAGCGCGGAGGACTATGGCTACACCTTC	CSASAEDYGYTF
TRBV9	TRBJ1-2	few	NA	TGTGCCAGCAGCGTACAGGGTAGCAGTGGCTATGGCTACACCTTC	CASSVQGSSGYGYTF
TRBV3-1	TRBJ2-3	few	TRBD2	TGTGCCAGCAGCCCGCTAGCGGTTCCCACAGATACGCAGTATTTT	CASSPLAVPTDTQYF
TRBV11-2	TRBJ1-5	many	NA	TGTGCCAGCAGCTTAACCGAGGGCAATCAGCCCCAGCATTTT	CASSLTEGNQPQHF
TRBV10-3	TRBJ2-3	NA	NA	TGTGCCATCAACCGACTAGGGGACACAGATACGCAGTATTTT	CAINRLGDTDTQYF
TRBV5-1	TRBJ2-7	NA	NA	TGCGCCAGCAGCAACCTGGACCTTTACGAGCAGTACTTC	CASSNLDLYEQYF
TRBV4-1	TRBJ2-3	few	TRBD1	TGCGCCAGCAGCCAAGGTTTCATAACTTACAGGGGGGACACAGATACGCAGTATTTT	CASSQGFITYRGDTDTQYF
TRBV4-1	TRBJ1-5	many	NA	TGCGCCAGCAGCCAAGACGCTGGTAGCAATCAGCCCCAGCATTTT	CASSQDAGSNQPQHF
TRBV10-2	TRBJ2-7	many	TRBD1	TGCGCCAGCAGCGAGCAAGGACAGGGCGACGAGCAGTACTTC	CASSEQGQGDEQYF
TRBV28	TRBJ1-1	NA	NA	TGTGCCCTTGGTTCACCCTCAGGGGTTGTGCTTTCTGAAGCTTTCTTT	CALGSPSGVVLSEAFF
TRBV5-1	TRBJ2-1	few	NA	TGCGCCAGCAGCTTGGGGAACTCCTACAATGAGCAGTTCTTC	CASSLGNSYNEQFF
TRBV5-1	TRBJ2-3	few	TRBD1	TGCGCCAGCAGTAAACTTGGGACAGGGGGATCAGATACGCAGTATTTT	CASSKLGTGGSDTQYF
TRBV4-2	TRBJ2-6	few	NA	TGTGCCAGCAGCCCTGCCCGCTCTGGGGCCAACGTCCTGACTTTC	CASSPARSGANVLTF
TRBV6-2/TRBV6-3	TRBJ2-5	few	NA	TGTGCCGGCGGTGGCAGGGGAAAAGAGACCCAGTACTTC	CAGGGRGKETQYF
TRBV5-1	TRBJ1-2	NA	NA	TGCGCCAGCAGCTTGGAAAGGCAGACCAATGGCTACACCTTC	CASSLERQTNGYTF
TRBV7-6	TRBJ2-1	few	NA	TGTGCCAGCAGCTCCCCCCCGGTCAATGAGCAGTTCTTC	CASSSPPVNEQFF
TRBV7-2	TRBJ2-6	few	TRBD2	TGTGCCAGCAGCACCAGTAGAGCGGGGGGCGCGCCTGGGGCCAACGTCCTGACTTTC	CASSTSRAGGAPGANVLTF
TRBV6-5	TRBJ1-2	NA	NA	TGTGCCAGCAGTTCCGACTCGCCCACGAGGGGCTACACCTTC	CASSSDSPTRGYTF